These 25 T cell receptor beta chains came from one sample sequenced in a study of T-cell memory formation after mild COVID-19. From the 5' RACE reads, TCRdb called clonotypes with MiXCR, one entry per CDR3 protein. The data show around 450,000 distinct CDR3 sequences, with around 20% seen just once and roughly 8.4% held by the top ten. The sequenced material came from PBMCs or a T cell subset sorted from them (not recorded which). These receptor sequences come from an adult woman who had mild COVID-19 (a few samples of this study predate the infection). Cell type and time point are not known.

This clonotype was counted between two and nine times. The V and J genes are TRBV12-3 or TRBV12-4 and TRBJ1-1; D call uncertain. CDR3 length: 15 amino acids. V lost 3 bases, J lost 1 base, and 12 bases lay in between. The CDR3 sequence is CASSFLGSRNTEAFF. The CDR3 DNA is TGTGCCAGCAGTTTCTTAGGATCTCGGAACACTGAAGCTTTCTTT.

This clonotype has more than one count but fewer than ten. The chain links TRBV15 to TRBJ2-1; 7 nucleotides line up with TRBD2. Germline CDR1 reads LNHNV; CDR2 reads YYDKDF (reference sequence). CDR3 length: 15 amino acids. J was trimmed by 5 bases and V by 1 base; bases with no gene match: 5. CDR3 protein: CATSRVSGLDNEQFF. CDR3 nucleotide sequence: TGTGCCACCAGCAGAGTTTCAGGACTAGACAATGAGCAGTTCTTC.

This clonotype was found a few times. The rearrangement uses TRBV6-2 or TRBV6-3 and TRBJ1-4; no firm D call. V was pared by 6 bases and J by 7 bases, with 12 bases between. Germline V gene sequence: CDR1 MNHEY, CDR2 SVGEGT. The CDR3 extends over 13 amino acids. The CDR3 DNA reads TGTGCCAGCAGCAACTTTGACGGTGAAAAACTGTTTTTT. Amino acid sequence: CASSNFDGEKLFF.

J is TRBJ2-5 and V is TRBV12-3 or TRBV12-4; a weak D match, TRBD2 (5 bases). V lost 6 bases and J lost 3, with 11 bases in between. The CDR3 loop spans 13 amino acids. The CDR3 DNA reads as TGTGCCAGCAGCTCGACTACCAAAGAGACCCAGTACTTC. Its protein is CASSSTTKETQYF.

CDR3 coding DNA: TGTGCCAGCAGTCCGCCTTTGGACACGTTTCCGAACACCGGGGAGCTGTTTTTT. Protein sequence: CASSPPLDTFPNTGELFF. The V gene is TRBV12-3 or TRBV12-4, the J gene TRBJ2-2; D perhaps matches TRBD1 (5 bases). There are 18 residues in the CDR3. V was cut by 5 bases and J by 0 bases, with 19 bases left in between.

In its sample, this clonotype was seen a few times. This chain joins TRBV6-5 and TRBJ2-7; 7 nucleotides line up with TRBD2. CDR3 length equals 16 residues. With 0 bases clipped from V and 0 bases from J, the junction kept 5 bases outside the gene matches. Looked up from germline, CDR1 is MNHEY and CDR2 is SVGAGI. The chain's CDR3 is CASSYSIAGSSYEQYF. CDR3 bases: TGTGCCAGCAGTTACTCTATAGCGGGTAGCTCCTACGAGCAGTACTTC.

At least ten counts were recorded for this clonotype. V and J are TRBV12-3 or TRBV12-4 and TRBJ2-7, with 9 bases that match TRBD1. V was clipped by 5 bases and J by 4 bases; unmatched bases: 0. The length of the CDR3 is 12 residues. The CDR3 region has the DNA TGTGCCAGCAGTGGGACAGGGTACGAGCAGTACTTC. Translation gives CASSGTGYEQYF.

Comment on this clonotype: Germline is not matched at one junction end, which may reflect a read error. J is TRBJ1-1 and V is TRBV6-1, with D uncertain. The CDR3 runs to 14 residues. Germline CDR1 MNHNS, CDR2 SASEGT. CDR3 sequence (DNA): TGTGCCAGCAGGGAAGTGGTGCTGAACACTGAAGCTTTCTTT. It specifies CASREVVLNTEAFF.

The genes are TRBV7-3 and TRBJ1-1; no definite D call. V lost 0 bases and J lost 7, with 9 bases in between. Germline V gene lookup returns CDR1 SGHTA and CDR2 FQGTGA. The CDR3 runs 13 residues. The CDR3 bases are TGTGCCAGCAGCTTAACTCGCTTAGATGAAGCTTTCTTT. Amino acid sequence: CASSLTRLDEAFF.

The rearrangement uses TRBV5-6 and TRBJ2-5; D gene uncertain. Germline CDR1 reads SGHDT; CDR2 reads YYEEEE. This CDR3 contains 13 residues. The ends were cut back, 0 bases at V and 5 bases at J, with 8 bases in the middle. CDR3 protein: CASSLALWETQYF. Here the CDR3 DNA reads TGTGCCAGCAGCTTGGCCCTGTGGGAGACCCAGTACTTC. Together with reference TRBV5-6 and TRBJ2-5, the CDR3 gives the full variable domain: DAGVTQSPTHLIKTRGQQVTLRCSPKSGHDTVSWYQQALGQGPQFIFQYYEEEERQRGNFPDRFSGHQFPNYSSELNVNALLLGDSALYLCASSLALWETQYFGPGTRLLVL.

This clonotype was picked up a small number of times. The chain recombines TRBV7-9 with TRBJ2-1, with 9 bases that match TRBD2. This CDR3 is 17 amino acids long. CDR1 is SEHNR, CDR2 FQNEAQ, per germline (reference sequence). V shed 4 bases and J 7 bases; nucleotides not matched to a gene: 14. The CDR3 bases are TGTGCCAGCAGCTCCGGGACTAGCACCCTTGGGGTTAATGAGCAGTTCTTC. Its protein is CASSSGTSTLGVNEQFF.

The genes are TRBV11-2 and TRBJ2-7; possibly TRBD1 or TRBD2 for D (5 bases each). Trimming stripped 2 bases from V and 6 bases from J, with 11 bases between. Germline V gives CDR1 SGHAT, CDR2 FQNNGV. This CDR3 is built from 13 residues. CDR3 protein: CASSLSGTLEQYF. CDR3 coding DNA: TGTGCCAGCAGCTTATCCGGGACCCTCGAGCAGTACTTC.

The CDR3 nucleotides read TGTGCCAGCAGCTTCTACTCCCCCCGAGGGGGCGGCACAGATACGCAGTATTTT. Its protein is CASSFYSPRGGGTDTQYF. The V gene is TRBV7-8, the J gene TRBJ2-3; 7 bases fit TRBD1. CDR1 is SGHVS, CDR2 FQNEAQ, per germline. This CDR3 comprises 18 residues. J was trimmed by 1 base and V by 3 bases; bases with no gene match: 13.

The chain has TRBV5-6 and TRBJ1-1, with D possibly TRBD1 on 5 matching bases. Trimming removed 4 bases from V and 2 bases from J, with 12 bases in between. The length of the CDR3 is 14 residues. Germline lookup yields CDR1 SGHDT and CDR2 YYEEEE. CDR3 residues: CASSRGAPNTEAFF. The CDR3 DNA follows: TGTGCCAGCAGCCGCGGGGCCCCTAACACTGAAGCTTTCTTT.

This clonotype has more than one count but fewer than ten. The chain recombines TRBV3-1 with TRBJ2-3; 11 bases line up with TRBD2. V gave up 7 bases and J gave up 4 bases; unmatched junction bases: 10. Germline CDR1 reads LGHDT; CDR2 reads YNNKEL (reference sequence). The CDR3 spans 16 residues. The CDR3 loop is CASTQTELAGADTQYF. The CDR3 DNA reads as TGTGCCAGCACCCAGACTGAACTAGCGGGAGCAGATACGCAGTATTTT.

V is TRBV6-5 and J is TRBJ2-1, with TRBD1 as a possible D gene (6 bases). Trimming removed 6 bases at V and 8 bases at J, with 20 bases between. Germline CDR1 reads MNHEY; CDR2 reads SVGAGI. The CDR3 loop spans 15 amino acids. The CDR3 coding sequence is TGTGCCAGCAGCTACAAGGGGGTACCCGGATATGAGCAGTTCTTC. This encodes CASSYKGVPGYEQFF.

The chain carries TRBV5-1 and TRBJ1-6; 8 bases align to TRBD1. Germline loops: CDR1 SGHRS, CDR2 YFSETQ. J was trimmed by 7 bases and V by 7 bases; bases with no gene match: 10. The CDR3 consists of 15 residues. This CDR3 reads CASGTPGQENSPLHF. The CDR3 coding sequence is TGCGCCAGCGGAACACCGGGACAGGAAAATTCACCCCTCCACTTT.

This chain joins TRBV5-1 and TRBJ2-3, with D hard to call. The CDR3 loop spans 18 amino acids. Germline V gene data show CDR1 as SGHRS and CDR2 as YFSETQ. The V gene lost 0 bases and the J gene lost 0 bases, with 17 bases spanning the gap. CDR3 protein: CASSLGQLRLVSTDTQYF. The CDR3 DNA sequence: TGCGCCAGCAGCTTGGGGCAACTACGACTGGTTAGCACAGATACGCAGTATTTT.

The chain combines TRBV5-1 with TRBJ1-2; D is uncertain. Trimming took off 2 bases at V and 2 bases at J, with 13 bases between the two ends. CDR1 SGHRS and CDR2 YFSETQ come from the germline V gene. This CDR3 has 15 residues. The CDR3 loop reads CASSFSLGINYGYTF. DNA for the CDR3: TGCGCCAGCAGCTTCTCCTTAGGGATCAACTATGGCTACACCTTC.

For the CDR3, the DNA is TGCAGCGTTGTCGGACTCTGGCTAGAGCAGTTCTTC. Its protein is CSVVGLWLEQFF. This chain connects TRBV29-1 to TRBJ2-1; weak D call: TRBD2 (5 bases). Trimming removed 4 bases from V and 10 bases from J, with 14 bases in between. Germline CDR1 reads SQVTM; CDR2 reads ANQGSEA. This CDR3 is 12 amino acids long.

The V call is TRBV7-9, the J call TRBJ2-7, with 7 bases identical to TRBD1. Losses at the gene ends were 3 bases for V and 4 bases for J; bases not matched to a gene: 15. The CDR3 covers 17 residues. From germline, CDR1 is SEHNR and CDR2 FQNEAQ (reference sequence). Written as DNA, the CDR3 is TGTGCCAGCAGCTTCAAACAGGGGCCGCCTTTCGATTACGAGCAGTACTTC. Protein sequence: CASSFKQGPPFDYEQYF.

This chain joins TRBV6-2 or TRBV6-3 and TRBJ2-7, with D perhaps matching TRBD2 (5 bases). The CDR3 sequence is 19 residues long. Deletions cut 0 bases from V and 4 bases from J, with 25 bases between. CDR1 is MNHEY and CDR2 is SVGEGT in the germline V gene. CDR3 amino acids: CASSYSSGVAYRRPYEQYF. The CDR3 region has the DNA TGTGCCAGCAGTTACTCGAGCGGTGTTGCCTATCGACGCCCGTACGAGCAGTACTTC.

This clonotype appeared a few times. The chain links TRBV5-1 to TRBJ1-2; TRBD1 is a possible D gene (5 bases). The CDR3 loop spans 14 amino acids. Germline V gives CDR1 SGHRS, CDR2 YFSETQ. V lost 3 bases and J lost 6, with 15 bases in between. The CDR3 DNA is TGCGCCAGCAGCTCCTCCCGGGGGGGGGATGGCTACACCTTC. Translated: CASSSSRGGDGYTF.

This sequence joins TRBV15 and TRBJ2-3, with D possibly TRBD2 on 6 matching bases. The germline V and J ends were trimmed by 1 base and 2 bases, with 13 bases remaining between them. The CDR3 spans 16 residues. Germline V gene data show CDR1 as LNHNV and CDR2 as YYDKDF (reference sequence). The CDR3 protein is CATSRGGTLSTDTQYF. The DNA of the CDR3 is TGTGCCACCAGCAGAGGCGGGACCCTTTCCACAGATACGCAGTATTTT. The variable domain in full, with the rest retrieved from reference TRBV15 and TRBJ2-3, is DAMVIQNPRYQVTQFGKPVTLSCSQTLNHNVMYWYQQKSSQAPKLLFHYYDKDFNNEADTPDNFQSRRPNTSFCFLDIRSPGLGDTAMYLCATSRGGTLSTDTQYFGPGTRLTVL.

The CDR3 spells CASSSYRTSGPTYNEQFF. CDR3 sequence (DNA): TGTGCCAGCAGCTCTTACCGGACTAGCGGGCCGACCTACAATGAGCAGTTCTTC. The rearrangement links TRBV7-9 to TRBJ2-1; 11 nucleotides agree with TRBD2. CDR1 SEHNR and CDR2 FQNEAQ come from the germline V gene (reference sequence). V dropped 4 bases and J dropped 2; count of bases not matched to a gene: 10. The CDR3 totals 18 residues.